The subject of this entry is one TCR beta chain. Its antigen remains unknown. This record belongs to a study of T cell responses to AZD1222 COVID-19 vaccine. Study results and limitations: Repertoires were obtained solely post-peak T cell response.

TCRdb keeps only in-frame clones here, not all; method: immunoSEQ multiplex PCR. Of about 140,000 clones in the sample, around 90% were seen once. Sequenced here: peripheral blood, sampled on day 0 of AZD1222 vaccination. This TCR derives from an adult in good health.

CDR3 residues: CASSEWQKMDEQYF. The CDR3 DNA is TGTGCCAGCAGTGAATGGCAAAAGATGGACGAGCAGTACTTC. The chain employs TRBV25-1 and TRBJ2-7; D gene unclear. Germline V gives CDR1 MGHDK, CDR2 SYGVNS. The CDR3 consists of 14 residues. Trimming took off 1 base at V and 5 bases at J, with 12 bases between the two ends.